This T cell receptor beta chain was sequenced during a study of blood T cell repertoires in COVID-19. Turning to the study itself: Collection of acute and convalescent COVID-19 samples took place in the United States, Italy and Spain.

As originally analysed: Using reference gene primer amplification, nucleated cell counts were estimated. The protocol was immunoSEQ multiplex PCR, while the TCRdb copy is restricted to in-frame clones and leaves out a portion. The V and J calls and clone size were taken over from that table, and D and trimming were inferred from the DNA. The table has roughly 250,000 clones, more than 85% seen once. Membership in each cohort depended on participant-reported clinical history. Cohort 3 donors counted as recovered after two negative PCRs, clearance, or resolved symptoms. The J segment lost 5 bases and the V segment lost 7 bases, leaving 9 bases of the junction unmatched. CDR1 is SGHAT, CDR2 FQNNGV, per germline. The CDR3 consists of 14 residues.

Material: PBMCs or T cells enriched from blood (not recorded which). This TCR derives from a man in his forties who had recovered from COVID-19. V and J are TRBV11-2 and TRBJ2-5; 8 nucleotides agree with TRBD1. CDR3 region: CASNLQGAGETQYF. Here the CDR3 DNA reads TGTGCCAGCAACCTTCAGGGGGCGGGCGAGACCCAGTACTTC. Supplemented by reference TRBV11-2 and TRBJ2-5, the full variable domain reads EAGVAQSPRYKIIEKRQSVAFWCNPISGHATLYWYQQILGQGPKLLIQFQNNGVVDDSQLPKDRFSAERLKGVDSTLKIQPAKLEDSAVYLCASNLQGAGETQYFGPGTRLLVL.